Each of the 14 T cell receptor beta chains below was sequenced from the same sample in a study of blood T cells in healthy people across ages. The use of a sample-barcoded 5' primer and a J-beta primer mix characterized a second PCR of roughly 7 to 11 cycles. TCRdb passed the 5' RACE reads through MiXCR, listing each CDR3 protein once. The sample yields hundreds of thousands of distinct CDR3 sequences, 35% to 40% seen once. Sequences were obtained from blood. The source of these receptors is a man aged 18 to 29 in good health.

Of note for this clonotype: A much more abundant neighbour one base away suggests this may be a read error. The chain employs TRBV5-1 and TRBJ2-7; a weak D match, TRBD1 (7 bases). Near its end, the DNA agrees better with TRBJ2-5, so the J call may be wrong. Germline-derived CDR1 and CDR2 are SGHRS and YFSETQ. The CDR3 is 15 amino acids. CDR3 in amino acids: CPSRTGTSGGETQYF. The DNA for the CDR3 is TGCCCCAGCAGAACCGGGACTTCAGGGGGAGAGACCCAGTACTTC.

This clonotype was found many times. CDR3 region: CSAQDRGLGYTF. In DNA form, the CDR3 reads TGCAGTGCGCAGGACAGGGGTTTAGGCTACACCTTC. The rearrangement uses TRBV20-1 and TRBJ1-2; 9 positions agree with TRBD1. The V gene's germline CDR1 is DFQATT and CDR2 SNEGSKA (reference sequence). The trim removed 6 bases at V and 8 bases at J, leaving 7 bases unmatched. This CDR3 contains 12 residues.

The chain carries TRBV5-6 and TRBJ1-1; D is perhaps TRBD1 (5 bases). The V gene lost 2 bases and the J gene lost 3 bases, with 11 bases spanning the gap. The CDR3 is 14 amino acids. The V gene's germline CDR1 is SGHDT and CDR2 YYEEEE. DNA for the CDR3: TGTGCCAGCAGCTTTCCAGGGTTCGACACTGAAGCTTTCTTT. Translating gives CASSFPGFDTEAFF.

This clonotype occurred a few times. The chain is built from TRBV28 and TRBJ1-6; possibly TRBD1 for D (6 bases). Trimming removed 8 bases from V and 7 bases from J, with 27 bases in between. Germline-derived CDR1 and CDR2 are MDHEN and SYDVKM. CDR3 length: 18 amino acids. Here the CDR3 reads CASAPSPGQGSRNSPLHF. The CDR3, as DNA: TGTGCCAGCGCACCTTCCCCGGGGCAGGGGTCCAGAAATTCACCCCTCCACTTT.

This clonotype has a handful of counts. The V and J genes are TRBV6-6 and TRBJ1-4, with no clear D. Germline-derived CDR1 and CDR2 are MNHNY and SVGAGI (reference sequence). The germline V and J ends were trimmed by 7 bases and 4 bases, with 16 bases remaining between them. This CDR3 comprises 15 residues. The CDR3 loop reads CASTSQTQINEKLFF. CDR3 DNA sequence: TGTGCCAGCACCTCGCAGACCCAGATTAATGAAAAACTGTTTTTT.

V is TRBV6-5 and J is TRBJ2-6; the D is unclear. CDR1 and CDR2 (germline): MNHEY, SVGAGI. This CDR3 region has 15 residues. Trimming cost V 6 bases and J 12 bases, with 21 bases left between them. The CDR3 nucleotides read TGTGCCAGCAGCCTCCTAGGCTCTGGGGTCAGCGTCCTGACTTTC. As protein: CASSLLGSGVSVLTF.

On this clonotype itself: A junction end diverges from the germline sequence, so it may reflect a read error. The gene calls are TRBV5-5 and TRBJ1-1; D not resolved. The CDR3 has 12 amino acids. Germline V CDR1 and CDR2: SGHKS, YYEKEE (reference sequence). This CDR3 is CAGSTTGTEAFF. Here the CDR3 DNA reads TGTGCCGGCAGCACGACCGGCACTGAAGCTTTCTTT.

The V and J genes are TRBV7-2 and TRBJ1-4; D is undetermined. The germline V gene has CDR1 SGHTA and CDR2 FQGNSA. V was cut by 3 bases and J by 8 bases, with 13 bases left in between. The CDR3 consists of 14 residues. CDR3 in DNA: TGTGCCAGCAGCTTCGGACGAATGGGGGAAAAACTGTTTTTT. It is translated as CASSFGRMGEKLFF. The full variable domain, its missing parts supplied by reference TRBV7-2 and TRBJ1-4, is GAGVSQSPSNKVTEKGKDVELRCDPISGHTALYWYRQSLGQGLEFLIYFQGNSAPDKSGLPSDRFSAERTGGSVSTLTIQRTQQEDSAVYLCASSFGRMGEKLFFGSGTQLSVL.

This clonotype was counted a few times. The CDR3 protein is CASRRSQGNTGELFF. CDR3 DNA: TGTGCCAGCCGGCGGTCCCAGGGGAACACCGGGGAGCTGTTTTTT. The rearrangement links TRBV27 to TRBJ2-2; tentative D call: TRBD1 (5 bases). This CDR3 is built from 15 residues. Trimming pared 8 bases from V and 1 base from J, leaving 14 bases between. Germline CDR1 reads MNHEY; CDR2 reads SMNVEV (reference sequence).

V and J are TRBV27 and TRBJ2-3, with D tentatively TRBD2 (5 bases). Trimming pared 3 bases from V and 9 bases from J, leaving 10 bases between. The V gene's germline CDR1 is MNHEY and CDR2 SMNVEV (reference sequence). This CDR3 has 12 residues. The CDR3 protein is CASSFPPGTQYF. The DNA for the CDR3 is TGTGCCAGCAGTTTCCCCCCGGGGACGCAGTATTTT.

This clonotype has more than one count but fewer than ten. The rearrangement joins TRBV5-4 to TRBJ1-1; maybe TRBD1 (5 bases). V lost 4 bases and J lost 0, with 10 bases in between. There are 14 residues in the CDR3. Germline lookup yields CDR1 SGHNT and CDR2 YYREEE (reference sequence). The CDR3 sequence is CASSGDGLNTEAFF. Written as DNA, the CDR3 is TGTGCCAGCAGCGGGGACGGATTGAACACTGAAGCTTTCTTT.

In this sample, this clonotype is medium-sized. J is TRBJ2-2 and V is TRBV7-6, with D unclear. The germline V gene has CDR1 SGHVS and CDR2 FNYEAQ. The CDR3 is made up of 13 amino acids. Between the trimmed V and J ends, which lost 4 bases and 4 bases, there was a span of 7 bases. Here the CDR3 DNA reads TGTGCCAGCAGCTCGCACCCCACCGGGGAGCTGTTTTTT. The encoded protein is CASSSHPTGELFF. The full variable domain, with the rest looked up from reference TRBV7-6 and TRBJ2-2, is GAGVSQSPRYKVTKRGQDVALRCDPISGHVSLYWYRQALGQGPEFLTYFNYEAQQDKSGLPNDRFSAERPEGSISTLTIQRTEQRDSAMYRCASSSHPTGELFFGEGSRLTVL.

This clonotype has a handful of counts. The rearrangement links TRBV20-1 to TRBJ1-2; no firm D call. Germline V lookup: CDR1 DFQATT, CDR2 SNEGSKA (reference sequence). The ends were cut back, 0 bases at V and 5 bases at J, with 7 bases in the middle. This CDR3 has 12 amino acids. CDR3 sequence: CSARDGVYGYTF. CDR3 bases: TGCAGTGCTAGAGATGGGGTTTATGGCTACACCTTC.

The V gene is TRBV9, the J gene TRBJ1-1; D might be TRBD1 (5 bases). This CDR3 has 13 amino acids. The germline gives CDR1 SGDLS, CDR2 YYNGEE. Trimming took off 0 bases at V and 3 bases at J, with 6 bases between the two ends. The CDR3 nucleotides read TGTGCCAGCAGCGTAGGGACATACACTGAAGCTTTCTTT. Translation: CASSVGTYTEAFF.